This T cell receptor beta chain appears in the sequencing data of a study of blood T cell repertoires in COVID-19. The germline V gene has CDR1 DFQATT and CDR2 SNEGSKA (reference sequence). The CDR3 totals 16 residues. The junction had 11 bases not matched to a gene; V was cut back by 3 bases and J by 1 base. Per the authors' pipeline: Amplification with reference gene primers provided the estimates of nucleated cell counts. This table comes from immunoSEQ multiplex PCR, and its TCRdb copy is limited to in-frame clones, with some not included. V and J calls and clone size follow that table, whereas D and trimming were derived from the DNA. The sample includes over 110,000 clones, 81% of them seen just once.

The TCR comes from a human donor in a cohort sampled during active COVID-19. The sequencing input was peripheral blood. This rearrangement joins TRBV20-1 to TRBJ2-7; 8 bases align to TRBD2. The CDR3 reads CSASGLAGMMSYEQYF. The CDR3 DNA sequence: TGCAGTGCTAGTGGCTTAGCGGGAATGATGTCCTACGAGCAGTACTTC.